A single sample gave rise to the 24 T cell receptor beta chains below, sequenced in a study of shared clonotypes between healthy human individuals. Produced via immunoSEQ multiplex PCR; TCRdb's table is partial and in-frame only. The sample shows approximately 470,000 clones, more than 65% of them seen only once. The sequenced sample consisted of PBMCs. These receptors all stem from a woman aged 40 to 50 in good health. Some clones in this sample may be carry-over from other donors' samples.

This chain uses TRBV5-1 with TRBJ2-6; D may be TRBD1 (6 bases). Germline assignment: CDR1 SGHRS and CDR2 YFSETQ. The CDR3 consists of 17 residues. Between the trimmed V and J ends, which lost 4 bases and 0 bases, there was a span of 14 bases. As DNA, the CDR3 is TGCGCCAGCAGCCCTCCGACAGGATCCTCTGGGGCCAACGTCCTGACTTTC. The encoded protein is CASSPPTGSSGANVLTF.

The chain is built from TRBV4-3 and TRBJ1-3, with D possibly TRBD1 on 5 matching bases. Germline-derived CDR1 and CDR2 are LGHNA and YSLEER. The CDR3 sequence is 15 residues long. Trimming removed 3 bases from V and 4 bases from J, with 13 bases in between. For the CDR3, the DNA is TGCGCCAGCAGCCAGGGGCGTGCGGACGGAAACACCATATATTTT. Translated: CASSQGRADGNTIYF.

A remark on this clone: A read error is the likely source, as a far larger clone sits one nucleotide away. This likely comes from a read error, as the CDR3 has no conserved phenylalanine or tryptophan at its end. This sample includes further DNA sequences coding for the same CDR3. This chain links TRBV30 with TRBJ1-2, with 9 bases lining up with TRBD1. CDR1 GTSNPN and CDR2 SVGIG come from the germline V gene (reference sequence). The ends lost 3 bases at V and 3 bases at J; junction bases unmatched: 8. CDR3 size: 15 residues. The CDR3 DNA sequence: TGTGCCTGGAGCCGGGACAGGGATGGGGACTATGGCTACACCTTA. Its translation: CAWSRDRDGDYGYTL.

For this clone: A read error is the likely source, as a far larger clone sits one nucleotide away. The J gene is TRBJ2-7, the V gene TRBV5-4; unclear D gene. Germline-derived CDR1 and CDR2 are SGHNT and YYREEE (reference sequence). The CDR3 covers 11 residues. In DNA, the CDR3 is TGTACCAGCAGCCGTTACTACGAGCAGTACTTC. Protein product: CTSSRYYEQYF.

J is TRBJ2-3 and V is TRBV28; 10 nucleotides agree with TRBD2. The trim removed 3 bases at V and 2 bases at J, leaving 11 bases unmatched. This CDR3 has 18 amino acids. Per the germline V gene, CDR1 is MDHEN and CDR2 is SYDVKM. The CDR3 nucleotides read TGTGCCAGCAGTTTCCGCCTTCGGACTAGCGGAAACACAGATACGCAGTATTTT. This encodes CASSFRLRTSGNTDTQYF.

The chain links TRBV5-1 to TRBJ2-1, with 8 nucleotides matching TRBD1. V gave up 4 bases and J gave up 8 bases; unmatched junction bases: 14. The CDR3 has 16 residues. Germline V lookup: CDR1 SGHRS, CDR2 YFSETQ. CDR3 residues: CASSPGTGGVRDEQFF. DNA for the CDR3: TGCGCCAGCAGCCCCGGGACAGGTGGAGTACGGGATGAGCAGTTCTTC.

V usage is TRBV5-6 and J usage is TRBJ2-1; D unresolved. The germline V gene encodes CDR1 SGHDT and CDR2 YYEEEE. The V end was cut by 1 base, the J end by 9 bases, with 11 bases between. The CDR3 sequence is 13 residues long. DNA for the CDR3: TGTGCCAGCAGCTTGTTTGATTCCAGTGAGCAGTTCTTC. This codes for CASSLFDSSEQFF.

With respect to this clone: This likely reflects a read error, since a far larger clone is one base away. The gene calls are TRBV6-5 and TRBJ1-2, with TRBD1 identical over 7 bases. Unmatched junction bases numbered 9, after V lost 4 bases and J lost 7 bases. This CDR3 region has 14 residues. Germline V CDR1 and CDR2: MNHEY, SVGAGI. The CDR3 nucleotides are TGTGCCAGCAGTTCCACACAGGGGTCGGCTGGCTACACCTTC. Its translation: CASSSTQGSAGYTF.

The V call is TRBV5-6, the J call TRBJ2-3; the D call may be TRBD1 or TRBD2 (5 bases each). V was clipped by 3 bases and J by 1 base, with 15 bases between them. The CDR3 has 16 amino acids. Germline CDR1 is SGHDT and CDR2 is YYEEEE. The CDR3 nucleotides are TGTGCCAGCAGCTGGGTGTCGGGACGGGGCACAGATACGCAGTATTTT. This codes for CASSWVSGRGTDTQYF.

The genes are TRBV19 and TRBJ1-5, with D perhaps matching TRBD1 (5 bases). In germline, CDR1 is LNHDA, CDR2 SQIVND (reference sequence). This CDR3 is built from 14 residues. V lost 3 bases, J lost 8 bases, and 14 bases lay in between. The chain's CDR3 is CASSIQGLWEPQHF. The DNA for the CDR3 is TGTGCCAGTAGTATCCAGGGTCTGTGGGAGCCCCAGCATTTT.

This chain links TRBV28 with TRBJ2-7, with TRBD1 identical over 7 bases. The CDR3 is made up of 15 amino acids. Trimming at V came to 6 bases and at J to 3 bases, leaving 11 bases not matched to a gene. CDR1 is MDHEN, CDR2 SYDVKM, per germline. The CDR3 loop is CASSLPGQAVYEQYF. The CDR3 coding sequence is TGTGCCAGCAGCCTACCCGGACAGGCGGTCTACGAGCAGTACTTC.

This clone has a single count. It differs at one base from a far larger clone, so likely a read error. Distinct nucleotide sequences in the sample also encode this CDR3. The chain joins TRBV6-5 to TRBJ2-7; TRBD1 matches at 7 bases. Germline lookup yields CDR1 MNHEY and CDR2 SVGAGI. The CDR3 runs to 15 residues. The CDR3 DNA reads TGTGCTAGCAGTTACTCGGGGACAGCTGTGTACGAGCAGTACTTC. Translated: CASSYSGTAVYEQYF.

The chain joins TRBV28 to TRBJ2-7; TRBD1 agrees at 12 bases. Germline V gene lookup returns CDR1 MDHEN and CDR2 SYDVKM. The CDR3 runs 16 residues. The junction had 8 bases not matched to a gene; V was cut back by 4 bases and J by 4 bases. CDR3 DNA: TGTGCCAGCAGTTCCTGGGGACAGGGGGCGAGATACGAGCAGTACTTC. Protein: CASSSWGQGARYEQYF.

V usage is TRBV27 and J usage is TRBJ2-1, with D unclear. The CDR3 has 13 residues. The V end lost 10 bases, the J end lost 4 bases, and 14 bases lay between the germline ends. The germline gives CDR1 MNHEY, CDR2 SMNVEV (reference sequence). The CDR3 DNA follows: TGTGCCACCGTGCTACAACAATACAATGAGCAGTTCTTC. It is translated as CATVLQQYNEQFF.

The CDR3 spells CATSLKDGVETQYF. The CDR3 region has the DNA TGTGCCACCAGCTTAAAGGACGGGGTGGAGACCCAGTACTTC. This chain uses TRBV15 with TRBJ2-5; TRBD2 is a possible D gene (5 bases). V lost 5 bases to trimming and J lost 5 bases, with 15 bases between them. The CDR3 runs to 14 residues. Germline CDR1 and CDR2: LNHNV and YYDKDF (reference sequence).

This clone was observed at least ten times. The chain has TRBV2 and TRBJ2-7; a weak D match, TRBD2 (5 bases). From germline, CDR1 is SNHLY and CDR2 FYNNEI. V lost 7 bases to trimming and J lost 4 bases, with 11 bases between them. The CDR3 has 12 residues. The CDR3 nucleotides read TGTGCCAGCATTCAAGAGGGATACGAGCAGTACTTC. Protein: CASIQEGYEQYF.

This clone was detected only a few times. The genes are TRBV15 and TRBJ2-1; 8 bases match TRBD2. Germline values: CDR1 LNHNV, CDR2 YYDKDF (reference sequence). V shed 0 bases, J shed 5 bases, and the junction held 3 bases outside the gene matches. The CDR3 has 15 amino acids. The CDR3 reads CATSRDSGTHNEQFF. Written as DNA, the CDR3 is TGTGCCACCAGCAGAGATAGCGGGACCCACAATGAGCAGTTCTTC.

A note on this clone: One end of the junction varies from germline; a read error may be responsible. The same CDR3 is also encoded by other DNA sequences in this sample. CDR3 protein: CSVEVRGTEAFF. As DNA, the CDR3 is TGTAGCGTTGAAGTTAGGGGAACTGAAGCTTTCTTC. The chain has TRBV29-1 and TRBJ1-1; D is perhaps TRBD1 (5 bases). CDR3 length: 12 amino acids. Germline values: CDR1 SQVTM, CDR2 ANQGSEA.

The rearrangement joins TRBV2 to TRBJ1-5; no clear D. The CDR3 extends over 15 amino acids. From germline, CDR1 is SNHLY and CDR2 FYNNEI. V dropped 6 bases and J dropped 0 bases, with 12 bases sitting between them. CDR3 sequence reads: CASSGTLNSNQPQHF. The DNA of the CDR3 is TGTGCCAGCAGCGGCACCCTCAATAGCAATCAGCCCCAGCATTTT. Drawing the rest from reference TRBV2 and TRBJ1-5, the complete variable domain is EPEVTQTPSHQVTQMGQEVILRCVPISNHLYFYWYRQILGQKVEFLVSFYNNEISEKSEIFDDQFSVERPDGSNFTLKIRSTKLEDSAMYFCASSGTLNSNQPQHFGDGTRLSIL.

This rearrangement joins TRBV5-5 to TRBJ2-7; 11 bases are a match to TRBD1. Germline CDR1 reads SGHKS; CDR2 reads YYEKEE (reference sequence). This CDR3 comprises 14 residues. The J segment lost 3 bases and the V segment lost 9 bases, leaving 8 bases of the junction unmatched. The CDR3 nucleotides are TGTGCCACCGCTCCGGGACAGGGGGTCTACGAGCAGTACTTC. It translates to CATAPGQGVYEQYF.

The sample holds one count of this clone. This sequence is one base from a far larger clone and is likely a read error. The V call is TRBV2, the J call TRBJ1-1, with a tentative D call TRBD1 (5 bases). The CDR3 totals 13 residues. Germline CDR1 SNHLY, CDR2 FYNNEI. V lost 7 bases and J 0 bases, leaving 9 bases between the germline ends. This CDR3 is CASMIGVNTEAFF. The CDR3 DNA reads TGTGCCAGCATGATAGGGGTGAACACTGAAGCTTTCTTT.

The chain's CDR3 is CASRQPGQDSAQHF. The CDR3 DNA is TGTGCCAGCAGGCAACCGGGACAGGACTCGGCCCAGCATTTT. The chain is built from TRBV28 and TRBJ1-5, with 8 bases matching TRBD1. Germline loops: CDR1 MDHEN, CDR2 SYDVKM. The CDR3 sequence is 14 residues long. V was clipped by 6 bases and J by 11 bases; unmatched bases: 12.

V gene TRBV2 combines with J gene TRBJ2-7; 12 nucleotides match TRBD2. Losses at the gene ends were 5 bases for V and 0 bases for J; bases not matched to a gene: 5. This CDR3 is 16 amino acids long. Germline CDR1 is SNHLY and CDR2 is FYNNEI. The CDR3 loop is CASSISTSGSSYEQYF. In DNA, the CDR3 is TGTGCCAGCAGTATATCGACTAGCGGGAGCTCCTACGAGCAGTACTTC.

The chain employs TRBV7-3 and TRBJ2-2; no firm D call. With 2 bases removed from V and 3 bases from J, the gap between germline ends came to 13 bases. The CDR3 has 16 residues. The germline V gene encodes CDR1 SGHTA and CDR2 FQGTGA. The CDR3: CASSLETTYDTGELFF. CDR3 DNA sequence: TGTGCCAGCAGCTTAGAGACCACATACGACACCGGGGAGCTGTTTTTT.